The source of this TCR beta chain is a study of T-cell memory formation after mild COVID-19. General study points: Among CD4+ contracting clones, most were CM and EM, and CD8+ ones EMRA. Clones that contracted from day 15 to 85 were balanced CD4/CD8, while later expanders leaned CD4+.

Points on this clonotype: No antigen is known for it.

The V end was cut by 1 base, the J end by 10 bases, with 17 bases between. The CDR3 is 15 residues long. Germline V gives CDR1 LGHNT, CDR2 FRNRAP. TCR alpha and TCR beta cDNA libraries carrying sample barcodes and UMIs were produced by 5'RACE using constant-segment primers. MiXCR was run by TCRdb on the 5' RACE reads, yielding one entry per CDR3 protein. The table includes 90,000 to 120,000 distinct CDR3 sequences, about an eighth detected once. The source of this sequence is a man in his late teens or twenties who had mild COVID-19 (a few samples of this study predate the infection). Cell type and time point are not known. The chain uses TRBV12-5 and TRBJ2-1, with D perhaps given as TRBD1 or TRBD2 (5 bases each). Material for sequencing was PBMCs or a T cell subset sorted from them (not recorded which). CDR3 region: CASGLGGIPRREQFF. CDR3 nucleotides: TGTGCTAGTGGTTTGGGGGGGATTCCGCGCAGGGAGCAGTTCTTC.